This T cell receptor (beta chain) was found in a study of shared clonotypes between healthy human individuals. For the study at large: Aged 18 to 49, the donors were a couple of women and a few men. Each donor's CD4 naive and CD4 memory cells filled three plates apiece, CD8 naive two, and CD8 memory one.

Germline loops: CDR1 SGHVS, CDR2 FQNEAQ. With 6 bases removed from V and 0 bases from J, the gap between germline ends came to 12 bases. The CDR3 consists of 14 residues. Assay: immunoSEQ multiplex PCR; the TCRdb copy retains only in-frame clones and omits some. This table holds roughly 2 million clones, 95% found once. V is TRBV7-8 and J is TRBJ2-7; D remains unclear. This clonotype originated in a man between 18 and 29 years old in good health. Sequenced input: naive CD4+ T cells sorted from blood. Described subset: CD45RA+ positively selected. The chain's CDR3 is CASRPRVSSYEQYF. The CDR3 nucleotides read TGTGCCAGCAGGCCCCGGGTGTCCTCCTACGAGCAGTACTTC.